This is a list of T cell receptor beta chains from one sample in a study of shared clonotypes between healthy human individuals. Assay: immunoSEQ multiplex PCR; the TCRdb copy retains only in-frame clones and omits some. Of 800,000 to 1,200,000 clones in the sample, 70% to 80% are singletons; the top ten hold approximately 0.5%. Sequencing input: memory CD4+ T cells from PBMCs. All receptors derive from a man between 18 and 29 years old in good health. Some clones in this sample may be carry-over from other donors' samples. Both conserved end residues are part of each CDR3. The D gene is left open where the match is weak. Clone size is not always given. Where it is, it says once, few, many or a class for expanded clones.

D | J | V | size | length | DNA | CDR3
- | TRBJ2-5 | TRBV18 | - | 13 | TGTGCCAGCTCACCAATGTGGGGGGAGACCCAGTACTTC | CASSPMWGETQYF
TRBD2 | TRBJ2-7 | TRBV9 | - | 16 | TGTGCCAGCAGCCCGACTAGCGGGAGCACGGGGAACGAGCAGTACTTC | CASSPTSGSTGNEQYF
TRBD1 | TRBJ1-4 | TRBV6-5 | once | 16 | TGTGCCAGCAGTTGGGAGGCGGGACAGCCTAATGAAAAACTGTTTTTT | CASSWEAGQPNEKLFF
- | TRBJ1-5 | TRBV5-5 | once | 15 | TGTGCCAGCAGCTTGCACAATCTCCCCAATCAGCCCCAGCATTTT | CASSLHNLPNQPQHF
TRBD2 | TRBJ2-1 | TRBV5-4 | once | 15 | TGTGCCAGCAGCTTGCTAACTAGCGGGAGCGATGAGCAGTTCTTC | CASSLLTSGSDEQFF
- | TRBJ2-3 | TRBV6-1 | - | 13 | TGTGCCTCCAGGGGTTCCCTCACAGATACGCAGTATTTT | CASRGSLTDTQYF
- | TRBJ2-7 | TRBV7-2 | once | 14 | TGTGCCAGCAGCTCGGGACAAAATAGCTACGAGCAGTACTTC | CASSSGQNSYEQYF
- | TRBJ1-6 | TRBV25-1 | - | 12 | TGTGCCAGCAGTGAGGGCCTTTCACCCCTCCACTTT | CASSEGLSPLHF
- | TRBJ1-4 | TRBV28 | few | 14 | TGTGCCAGCAGCCCTAGAGTGACATATGAAAAACTGTTTTTT | CASSPRVTYEKLFF
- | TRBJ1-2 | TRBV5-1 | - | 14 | TGCGCCAGCAGCTTGGGGCAGAGCGCATATGGCTACACCTTC | CASSLGQSAYGYTF
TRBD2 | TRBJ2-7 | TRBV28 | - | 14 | TGTGCCAGCAGTACGGGAGGAAGGTCGCACGAGCAGTACTTC | CASSTGGRSHEQYF
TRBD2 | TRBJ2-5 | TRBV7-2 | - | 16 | TGTGCCAGCAGCTTAGTCCCTAGCGGGAGCAGTGAGACCCAGTACTTC | CASSLVPSGSSETQYF
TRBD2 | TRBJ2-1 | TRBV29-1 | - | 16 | TGCAGCGTTGAACTCGGGACTAGCGAGTCCTACAATGAGCAGTTCTTC | CSVELGTSESYNEQFF
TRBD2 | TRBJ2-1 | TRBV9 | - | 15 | TGTGCCAGCAGCCTAGCGGGAGGGTTCTACAATGAGCAGTTCTTC | CASSLAGGFYNEQFF
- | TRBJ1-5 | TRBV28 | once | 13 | TGTGCCAGCAGTTGGGGAAGCAATCAGCCCCAGCATTTT | CASSWGSNQPQHF
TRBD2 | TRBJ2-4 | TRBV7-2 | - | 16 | TGTGCCAGCAGCTTAGTGGGGACTAGCGCGGTAAACATTCAGTACTTC | CASSLVGTSAVNIQYF
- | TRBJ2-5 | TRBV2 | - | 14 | TGTGCCAGCAGTGCTAGGCCTGGGGGGGAGACCCAGTACTTC | CASSARPGGETQYF
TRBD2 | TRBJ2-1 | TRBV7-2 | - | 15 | TGTGCCAGCAGCGCAGACGGCGGGAGCTACAATGAGCAGTTCTTC | CASSADGGSYNEQFF
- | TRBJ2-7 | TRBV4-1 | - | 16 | TGCGCCAGCAGCCAGGGGGATAGGTTTTCCGGCGGCGAGCAGTACTTC | CASSQGDRFSGGEQYF
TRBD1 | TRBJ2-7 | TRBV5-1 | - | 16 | TGCGCCAGCAGCTGGACGGGACAGGGCCCCGCCTACGAGCAGTACTTC | CASSWTGQGPAYEQYF